Below, one TCR beta chain is given with its context. These data are taken from a study of blood T cell repertoires in COVID-19. Study-wide context: Samples taken during acute and convalescent COVID-19 were collected in the United States, Italy and Spain. PBMCs, B-cell-depleted T cells, or T cells were the source of the cDNA or gDNA that made up the material.

Trimming took off 7 bases at V and 2 bases at J, with 5 bases between the two ends. The CDR3 loop spans 12 amino acids. Original methodology: Researchers report that nucleated cell counts were estimated from reference gene primer amplification. TCRdb's copy holds only in-frame clones and misses some; the assay was immunoSEQ multiplex PCR. V, J and clone size are taken as reported in that table, and D and trimming were inferred from the DNA itself. The data contain roughly 100,000 clones, around 84% of them singletons. This rearrangement joins TRBV12-3 or TRBV12-4 to TRBJ2-2; D unclear. The sequence derives from a human donor in a cohort sampled during active COVID-19. Material for sequencing was peripheral blood. The CDR3 DNA sequence: TGTGCCAGCACCACAAACACCGGGGAGCTGTTTTTT. It specifies CASTTNTGELFF.